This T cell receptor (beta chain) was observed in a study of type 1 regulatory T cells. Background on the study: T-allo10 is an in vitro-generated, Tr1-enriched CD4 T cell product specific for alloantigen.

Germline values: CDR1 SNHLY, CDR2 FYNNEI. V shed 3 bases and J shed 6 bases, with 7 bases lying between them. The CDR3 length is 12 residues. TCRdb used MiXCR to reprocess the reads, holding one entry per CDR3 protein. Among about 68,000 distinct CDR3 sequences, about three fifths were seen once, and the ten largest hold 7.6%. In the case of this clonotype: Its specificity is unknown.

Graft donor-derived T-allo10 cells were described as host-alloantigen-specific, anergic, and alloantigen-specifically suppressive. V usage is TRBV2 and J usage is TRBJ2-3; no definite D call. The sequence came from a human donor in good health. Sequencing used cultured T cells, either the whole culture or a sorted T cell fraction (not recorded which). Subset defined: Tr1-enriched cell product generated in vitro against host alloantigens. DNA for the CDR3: TGTGCCAGCAGTGAGTTTAGCGATACGCAGTATTTT. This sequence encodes CASSEFSDTQYF.